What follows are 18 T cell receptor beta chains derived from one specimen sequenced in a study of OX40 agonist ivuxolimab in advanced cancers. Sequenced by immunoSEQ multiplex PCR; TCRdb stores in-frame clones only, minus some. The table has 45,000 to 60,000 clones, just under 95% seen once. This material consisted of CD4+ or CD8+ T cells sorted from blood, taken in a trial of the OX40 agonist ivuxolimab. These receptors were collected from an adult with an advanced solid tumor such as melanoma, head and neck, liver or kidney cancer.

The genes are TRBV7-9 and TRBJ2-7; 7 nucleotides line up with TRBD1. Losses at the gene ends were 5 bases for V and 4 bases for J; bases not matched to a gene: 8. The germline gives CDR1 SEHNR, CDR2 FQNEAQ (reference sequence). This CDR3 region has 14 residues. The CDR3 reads CASSVVGGQYEQYF. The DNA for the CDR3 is TGTGCCAGCAGCGTAGTTGGGGGACAGTACGAGCAGTACTTC. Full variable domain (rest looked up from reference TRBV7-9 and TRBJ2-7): DTGVSQNPRHKITKRGQNVTFRCDPISEHNRLYWYRQTLGQGPEFLTYFQNEAQLEKSRLLSDRFSAERPKGSFSTLEIQRTEQGDSAMYLCASSVVGGQYEQYFGPGTRLTVT.

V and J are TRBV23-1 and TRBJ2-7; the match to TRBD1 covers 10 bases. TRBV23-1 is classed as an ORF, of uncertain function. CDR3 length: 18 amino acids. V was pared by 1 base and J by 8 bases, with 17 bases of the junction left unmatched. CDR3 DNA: TGCGCCAGCAGTCAATGGGGTTGGGGGACAGGGGTTCTCAGCAAGCAGTACTTC. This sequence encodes CASSQWGWGTGVLSKQYF.

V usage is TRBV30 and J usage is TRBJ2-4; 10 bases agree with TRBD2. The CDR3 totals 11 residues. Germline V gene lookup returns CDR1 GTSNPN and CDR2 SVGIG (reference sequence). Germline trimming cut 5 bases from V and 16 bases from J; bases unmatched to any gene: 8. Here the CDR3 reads CAWGTSEARYF. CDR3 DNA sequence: TGTGCCTGGGGGACTAGCGAAGCGAGATACTTC.

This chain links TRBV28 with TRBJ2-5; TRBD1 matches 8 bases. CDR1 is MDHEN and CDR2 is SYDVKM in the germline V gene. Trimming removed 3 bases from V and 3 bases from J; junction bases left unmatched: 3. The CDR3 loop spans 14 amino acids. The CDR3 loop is CASSFYRGKETQYF. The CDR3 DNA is TGTGCCAGCAGTTTCTACAGGGGGAAAGAGACCCAGTACTTC.

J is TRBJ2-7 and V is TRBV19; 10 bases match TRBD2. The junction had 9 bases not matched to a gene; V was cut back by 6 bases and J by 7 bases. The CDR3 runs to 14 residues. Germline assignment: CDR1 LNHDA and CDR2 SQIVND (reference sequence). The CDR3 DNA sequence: TGTGCCAGTAGCCCTAGCGGGAGATTTGGAGAGCAGTACTTC. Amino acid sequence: CASSPSGRFGEQYF.

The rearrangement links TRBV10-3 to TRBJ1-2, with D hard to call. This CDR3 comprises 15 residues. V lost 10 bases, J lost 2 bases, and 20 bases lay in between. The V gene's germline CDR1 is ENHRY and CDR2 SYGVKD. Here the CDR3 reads CATLKEKGENYGYTF. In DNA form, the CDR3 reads TGTGCCACCCTTAAGGAAAAGGGAGAGAACTATGGCTACACCTTC.

The CDR3 bases are TGTGCCAGCAGCCCACGGTCTTCGAGCGGGGGGAACACCGGGGAGCTGTTTTTT. Amino acid sequence: CASSPRSSSGGNTGELFF. The J gene is TRBJ2-2, the V gene TRBV9; 8 bases map to TRBD2. The CDR3 totals 18 residues. J lost 1 base, V lost 4 bases, and 12 bases had no gene match. Germline-derived CDR1 and CDR2 are SGDLS and YYNGEE.

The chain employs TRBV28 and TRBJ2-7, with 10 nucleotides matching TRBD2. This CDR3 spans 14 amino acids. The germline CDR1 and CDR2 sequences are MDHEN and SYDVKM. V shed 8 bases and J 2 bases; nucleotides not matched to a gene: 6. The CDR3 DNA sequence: TGTGCCAGCCGCCCTAGCGGGAGTGCCTACGAGCAGTACTTC. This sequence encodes CASRPSGSAYEQYF.

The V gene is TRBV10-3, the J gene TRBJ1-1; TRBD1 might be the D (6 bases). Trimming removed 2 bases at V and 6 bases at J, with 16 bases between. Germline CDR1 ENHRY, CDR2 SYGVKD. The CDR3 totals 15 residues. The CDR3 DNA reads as TGTGCCATCAGTGAGACCACAGGGATGGGGGCTGAAGCTTTCTTT. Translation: CAISETTGMGAEAFF.

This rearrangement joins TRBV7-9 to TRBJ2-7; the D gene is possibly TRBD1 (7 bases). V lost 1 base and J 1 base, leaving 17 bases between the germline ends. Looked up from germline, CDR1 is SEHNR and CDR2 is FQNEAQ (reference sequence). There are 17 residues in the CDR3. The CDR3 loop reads CASSLEAGQLSSYEQYF. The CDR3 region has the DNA TGTGCCAGCAGCTTAGAGGCGGGACAGCTCTCTTCCTACGAGCAGTACTTC.

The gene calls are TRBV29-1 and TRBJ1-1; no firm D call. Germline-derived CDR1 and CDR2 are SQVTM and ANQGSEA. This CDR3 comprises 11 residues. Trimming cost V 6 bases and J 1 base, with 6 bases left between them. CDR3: CSVDKNTEAFF. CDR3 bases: TGCAGCGTCGACAAGAACACTGAAGCTTTCTTT.

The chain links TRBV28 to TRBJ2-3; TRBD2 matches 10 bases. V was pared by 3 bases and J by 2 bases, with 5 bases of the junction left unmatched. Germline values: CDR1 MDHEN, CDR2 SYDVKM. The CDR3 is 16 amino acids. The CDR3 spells CASSFRGTSVTDTQYF. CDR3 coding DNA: TGTGCCAGCAGTTTCCGCGGGACTAGCGTCACAGATACGCAGTATTTT.

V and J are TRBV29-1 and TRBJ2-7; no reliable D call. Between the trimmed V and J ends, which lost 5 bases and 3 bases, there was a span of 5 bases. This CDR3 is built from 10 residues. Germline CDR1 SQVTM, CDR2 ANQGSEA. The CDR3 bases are TGCAGCGTTACGGACTACGAGCAGTACTTC. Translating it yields CSVTDYEQYF.

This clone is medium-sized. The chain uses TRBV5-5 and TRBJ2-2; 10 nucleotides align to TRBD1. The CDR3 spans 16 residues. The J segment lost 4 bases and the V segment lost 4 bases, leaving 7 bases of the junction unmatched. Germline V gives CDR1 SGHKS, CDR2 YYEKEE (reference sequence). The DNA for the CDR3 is TGTGCCAGCAGCACCGACAGGGGGCCTAGCACCGGGGAGCTGTTTTTT. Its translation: CASSTDRGPSTGELFF.

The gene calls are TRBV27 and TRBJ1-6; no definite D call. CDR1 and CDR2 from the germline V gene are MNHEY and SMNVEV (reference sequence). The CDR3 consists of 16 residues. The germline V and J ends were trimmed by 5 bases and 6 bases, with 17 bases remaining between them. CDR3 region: CASSQISPQVNSPLHF. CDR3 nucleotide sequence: TGTGCCAGCAGTCAAATATCCCCTCAGGTTAATTCACCCCTCCACTTT.

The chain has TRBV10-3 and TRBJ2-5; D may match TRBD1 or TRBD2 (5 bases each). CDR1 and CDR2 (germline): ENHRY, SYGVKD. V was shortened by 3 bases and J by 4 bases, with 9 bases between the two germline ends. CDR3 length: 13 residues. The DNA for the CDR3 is TGTGCCATCAGTGATAAGAGGGGAGAGACCCAGTACTTC. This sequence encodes CAISDKRGETQYF.

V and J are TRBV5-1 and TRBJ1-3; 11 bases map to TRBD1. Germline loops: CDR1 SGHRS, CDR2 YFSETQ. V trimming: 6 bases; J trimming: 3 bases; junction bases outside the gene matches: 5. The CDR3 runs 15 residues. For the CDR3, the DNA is TGCGCCAGCACCAAGGACAGGGGGCATGGAAACACCATATATTTT. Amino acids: CASTKDRGHGNTIYF.

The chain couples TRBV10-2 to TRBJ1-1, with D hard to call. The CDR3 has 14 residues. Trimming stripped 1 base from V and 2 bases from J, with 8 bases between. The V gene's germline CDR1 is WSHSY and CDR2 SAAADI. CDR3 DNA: TGCGCCAGCAGTGAGTTTCGATTTAACACTGAAGCTTTCTTT. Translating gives CASSEFRFNTEAFF.